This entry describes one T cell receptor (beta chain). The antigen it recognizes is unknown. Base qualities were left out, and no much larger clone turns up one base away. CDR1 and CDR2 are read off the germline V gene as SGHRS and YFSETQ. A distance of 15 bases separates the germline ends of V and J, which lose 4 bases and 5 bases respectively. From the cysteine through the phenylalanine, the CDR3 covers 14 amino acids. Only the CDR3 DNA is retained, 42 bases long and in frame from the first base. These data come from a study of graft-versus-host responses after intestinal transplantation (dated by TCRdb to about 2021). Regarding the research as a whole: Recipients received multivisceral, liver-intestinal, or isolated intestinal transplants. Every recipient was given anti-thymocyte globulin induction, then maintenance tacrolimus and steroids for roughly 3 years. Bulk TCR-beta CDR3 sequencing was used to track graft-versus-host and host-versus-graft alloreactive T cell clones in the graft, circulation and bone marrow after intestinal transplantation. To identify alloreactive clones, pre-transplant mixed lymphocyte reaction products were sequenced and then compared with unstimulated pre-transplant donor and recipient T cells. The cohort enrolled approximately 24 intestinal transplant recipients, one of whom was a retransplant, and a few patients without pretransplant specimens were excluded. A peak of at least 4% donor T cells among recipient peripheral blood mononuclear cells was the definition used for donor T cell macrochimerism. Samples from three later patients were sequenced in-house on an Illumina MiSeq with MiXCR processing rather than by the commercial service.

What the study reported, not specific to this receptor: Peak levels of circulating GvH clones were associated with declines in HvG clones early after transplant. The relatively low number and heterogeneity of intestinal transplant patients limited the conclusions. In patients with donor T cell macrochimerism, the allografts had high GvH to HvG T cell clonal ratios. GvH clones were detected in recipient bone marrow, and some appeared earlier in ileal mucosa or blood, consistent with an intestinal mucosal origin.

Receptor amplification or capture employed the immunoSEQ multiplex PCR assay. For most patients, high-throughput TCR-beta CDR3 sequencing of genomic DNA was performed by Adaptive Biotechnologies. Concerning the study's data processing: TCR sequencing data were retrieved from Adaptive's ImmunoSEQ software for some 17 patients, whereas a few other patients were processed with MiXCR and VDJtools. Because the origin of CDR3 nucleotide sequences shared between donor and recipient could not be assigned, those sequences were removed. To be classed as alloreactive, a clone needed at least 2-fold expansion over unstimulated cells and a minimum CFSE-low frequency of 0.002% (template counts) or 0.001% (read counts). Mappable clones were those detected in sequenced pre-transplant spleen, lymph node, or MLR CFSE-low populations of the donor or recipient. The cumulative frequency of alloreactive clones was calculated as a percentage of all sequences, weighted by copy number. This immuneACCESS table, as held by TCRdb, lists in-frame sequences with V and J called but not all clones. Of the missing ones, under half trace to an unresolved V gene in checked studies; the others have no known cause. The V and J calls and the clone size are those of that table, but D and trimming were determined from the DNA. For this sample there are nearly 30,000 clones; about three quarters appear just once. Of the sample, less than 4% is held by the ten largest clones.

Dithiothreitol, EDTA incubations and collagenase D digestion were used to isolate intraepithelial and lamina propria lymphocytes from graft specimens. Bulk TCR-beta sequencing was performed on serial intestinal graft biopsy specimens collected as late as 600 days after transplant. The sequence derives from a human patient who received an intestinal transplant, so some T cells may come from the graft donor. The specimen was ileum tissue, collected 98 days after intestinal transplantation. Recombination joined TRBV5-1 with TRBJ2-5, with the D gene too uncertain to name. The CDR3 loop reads CASSLDLPGETQYF. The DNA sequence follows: TGCGCCAGCAGCCTGGACCTACCCGGGGAGACCCAGTACTTC.